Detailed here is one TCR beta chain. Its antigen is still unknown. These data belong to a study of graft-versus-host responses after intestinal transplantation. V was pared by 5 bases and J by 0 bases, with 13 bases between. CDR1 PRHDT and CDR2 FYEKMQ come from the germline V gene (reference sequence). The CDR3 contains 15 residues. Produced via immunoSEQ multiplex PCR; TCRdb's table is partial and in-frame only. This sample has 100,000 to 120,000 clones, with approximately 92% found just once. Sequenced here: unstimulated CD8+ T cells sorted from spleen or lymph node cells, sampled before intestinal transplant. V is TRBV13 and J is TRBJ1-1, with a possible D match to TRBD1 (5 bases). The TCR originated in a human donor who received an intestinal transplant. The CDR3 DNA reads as TGTGCCAGCAGCCATACAGGAAGAATGAACACTGAAGCTTTCTTT. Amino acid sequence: CASSHTGRMNTEAFF. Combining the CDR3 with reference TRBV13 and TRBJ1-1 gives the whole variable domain AAGVIQSPRHLIKEKRETATLKCYPIPRHDTVYWYQQGPGQDPQFLISFYEKMQSDKGSIPDRFSAQQFSDYHSELNMSSLELGDSALYFCASSHTGRMNTEAFFGQGTRLTVV.